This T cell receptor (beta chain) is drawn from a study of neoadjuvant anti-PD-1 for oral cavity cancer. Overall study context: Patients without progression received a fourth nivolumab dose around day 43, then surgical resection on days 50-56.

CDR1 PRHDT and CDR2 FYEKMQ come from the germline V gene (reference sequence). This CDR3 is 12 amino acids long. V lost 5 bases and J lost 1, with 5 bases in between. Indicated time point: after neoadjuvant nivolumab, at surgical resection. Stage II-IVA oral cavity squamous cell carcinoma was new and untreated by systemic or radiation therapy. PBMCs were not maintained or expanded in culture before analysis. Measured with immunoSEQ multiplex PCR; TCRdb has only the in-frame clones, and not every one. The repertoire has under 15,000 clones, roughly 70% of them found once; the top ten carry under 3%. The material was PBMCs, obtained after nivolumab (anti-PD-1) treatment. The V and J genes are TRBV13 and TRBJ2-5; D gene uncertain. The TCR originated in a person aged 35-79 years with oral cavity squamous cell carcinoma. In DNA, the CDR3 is TGTGCCAGCAGCCTCCCCCAAGAGACCCAGTACTTC. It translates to CASSLPQETQYF.